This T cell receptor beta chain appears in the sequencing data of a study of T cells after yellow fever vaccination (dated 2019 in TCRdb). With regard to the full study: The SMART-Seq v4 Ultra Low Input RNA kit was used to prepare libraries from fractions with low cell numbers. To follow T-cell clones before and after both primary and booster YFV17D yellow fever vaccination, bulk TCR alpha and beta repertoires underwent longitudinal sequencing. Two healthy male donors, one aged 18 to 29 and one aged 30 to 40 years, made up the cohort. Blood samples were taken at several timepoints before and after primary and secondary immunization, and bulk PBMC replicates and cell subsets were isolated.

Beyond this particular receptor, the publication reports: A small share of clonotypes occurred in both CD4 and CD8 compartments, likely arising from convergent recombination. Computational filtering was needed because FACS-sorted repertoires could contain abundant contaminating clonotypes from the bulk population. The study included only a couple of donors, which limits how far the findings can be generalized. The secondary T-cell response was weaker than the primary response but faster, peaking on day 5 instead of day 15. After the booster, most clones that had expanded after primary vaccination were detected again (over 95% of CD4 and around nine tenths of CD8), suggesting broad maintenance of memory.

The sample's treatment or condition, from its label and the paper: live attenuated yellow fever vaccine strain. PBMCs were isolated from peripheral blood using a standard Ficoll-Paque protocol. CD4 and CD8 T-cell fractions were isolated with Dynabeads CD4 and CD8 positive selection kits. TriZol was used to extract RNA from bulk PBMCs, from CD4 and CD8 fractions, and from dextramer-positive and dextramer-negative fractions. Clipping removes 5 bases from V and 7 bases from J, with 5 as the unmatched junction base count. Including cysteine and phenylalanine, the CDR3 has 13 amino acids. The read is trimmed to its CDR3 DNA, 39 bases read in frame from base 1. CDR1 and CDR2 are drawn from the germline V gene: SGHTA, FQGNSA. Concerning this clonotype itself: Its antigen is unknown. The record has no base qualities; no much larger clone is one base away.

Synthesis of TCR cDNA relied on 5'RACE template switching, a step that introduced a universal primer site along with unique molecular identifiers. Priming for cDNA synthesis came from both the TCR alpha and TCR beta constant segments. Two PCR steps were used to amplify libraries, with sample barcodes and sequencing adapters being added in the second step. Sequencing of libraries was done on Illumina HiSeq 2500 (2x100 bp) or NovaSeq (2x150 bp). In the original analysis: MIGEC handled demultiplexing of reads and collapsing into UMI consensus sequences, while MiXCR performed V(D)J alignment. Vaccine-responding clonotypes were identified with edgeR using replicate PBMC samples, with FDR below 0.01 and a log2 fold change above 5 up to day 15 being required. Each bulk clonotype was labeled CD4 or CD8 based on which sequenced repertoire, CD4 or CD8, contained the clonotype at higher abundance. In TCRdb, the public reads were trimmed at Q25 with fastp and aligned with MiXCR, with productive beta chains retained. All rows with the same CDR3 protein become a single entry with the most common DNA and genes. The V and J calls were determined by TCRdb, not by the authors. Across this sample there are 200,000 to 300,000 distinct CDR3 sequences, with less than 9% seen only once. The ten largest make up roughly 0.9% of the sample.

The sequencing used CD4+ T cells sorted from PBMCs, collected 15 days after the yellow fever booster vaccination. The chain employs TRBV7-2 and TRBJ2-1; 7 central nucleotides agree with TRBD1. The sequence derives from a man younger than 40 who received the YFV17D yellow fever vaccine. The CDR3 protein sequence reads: CASSSRRGNEQFF. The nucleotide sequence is TGTGCCAGCAGCAGCCGCAGGGGGAATGAGCAGTTCTTC. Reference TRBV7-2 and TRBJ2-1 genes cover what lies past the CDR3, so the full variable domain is GAGVSQSPSNKVTEKGKDVELRCDPISGHTALYWYRQSLGQGLEFLIYFQGNSAPDKSGLPSDRFSAERTGGSVSTLTIQRTQQEDSAVYLCASSSRRGNEQFFGPGTRLTVL.